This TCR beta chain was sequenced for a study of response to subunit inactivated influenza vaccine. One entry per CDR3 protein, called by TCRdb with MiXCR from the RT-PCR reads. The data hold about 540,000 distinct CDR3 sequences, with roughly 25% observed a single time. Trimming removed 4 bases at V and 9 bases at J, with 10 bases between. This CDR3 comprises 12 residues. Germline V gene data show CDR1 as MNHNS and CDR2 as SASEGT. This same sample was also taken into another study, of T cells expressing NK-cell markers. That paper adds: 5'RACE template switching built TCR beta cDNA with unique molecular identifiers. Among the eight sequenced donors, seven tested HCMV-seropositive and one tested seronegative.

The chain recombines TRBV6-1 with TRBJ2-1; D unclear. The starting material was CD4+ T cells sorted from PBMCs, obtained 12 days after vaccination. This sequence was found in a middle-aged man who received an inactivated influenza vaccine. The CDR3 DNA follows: TGTGCCAGCAGTGTGTATGGGGTTGAGCAGTTCTTC. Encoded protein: CASSVYGVEQFF.